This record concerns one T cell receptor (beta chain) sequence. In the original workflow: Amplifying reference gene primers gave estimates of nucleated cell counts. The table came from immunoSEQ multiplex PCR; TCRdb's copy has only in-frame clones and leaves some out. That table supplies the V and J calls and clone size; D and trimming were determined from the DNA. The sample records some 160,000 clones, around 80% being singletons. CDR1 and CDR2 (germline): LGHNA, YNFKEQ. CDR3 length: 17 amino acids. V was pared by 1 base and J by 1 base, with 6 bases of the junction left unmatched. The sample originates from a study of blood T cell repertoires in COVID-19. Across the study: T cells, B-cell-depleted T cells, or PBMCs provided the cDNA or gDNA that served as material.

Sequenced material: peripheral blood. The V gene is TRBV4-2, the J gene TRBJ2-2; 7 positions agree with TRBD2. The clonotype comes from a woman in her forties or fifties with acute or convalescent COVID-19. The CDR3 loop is CASSQAGGMRNTGELFF. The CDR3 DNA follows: TGTGCCAGCAGCCAAGCGGGGGGTATGAGGAACACCGGGGAGCTGTTTTTT.